These 18 T cell receptor beta chains were all obtained from the same sample, sequenced in a study of blood T cell repertoires in COVID-19. TCRdb keeps only in-frame clones here, not all; method: immunoSEQ multiplex PCR. Of approximately 44,000 clones listed, approximately 90% are singletons. The sample taken for sequencing was peripheral blood. All receptors derive from a man aged 55 to 69 with active COVID-19.

The chain combines TRBV5-1 with TRBJ1-1, with D possibly TRBD1 on 6 matching bases. The germline V and J ends were trimmed by 1 base and 5 bases, with 12 bases remaining between them. Germline lookup yields CDR1 SGHRS and CDR2 YFSETQ. This CDR3 has 14 amino acids. CDR3: CASSLTGYETEAFF. The CDR3 DNA reads as TGCGCCAGCAGCTTGACAGGGTATGAAACTGAAGCTTTCTTT.

The chain links TRBV19 to TRBJ2-7; D might be TRBD1 (7 bases). The germline V and J ends were trimmed by 10 bases and 6 bases, with 19 bases remaining between them. The CDR3 has 13 residues. Germline assignment: CDR1 LNHDA and CDR2 SQIVND (reference sequence). The CDR3 coding sequence is TGTGCCACCAAATTCGCAGGGGGGACCGAGCAGTACTTC. Translation: CATKFAGGTEQYF.

This clone was recorded only once. V usage is TRBV6-5 and J usage is TRBJ2-7; no firm D call. This CDR3 has 11 residues. Germline loops: CDR1 MNHEY, CDR2 SVGAGI. Trimming took 4 bases from V and 2 from J, leaving 3 bases between them. In DNA, the CDR3 is TGTGCCAGCAGTTCCACCTACGAGCAGTACTTC. Translation: CASSSTYEQYF.

The chain combines TRBV3-1 (or the pseudogene TRBV3-2) with TRBJ2-7, with 10 nucleotides matching TRBD2. CDR3 size: 16 residues. The germline V gene encodes CDR1 LGHDT and CDR2 YNNKEL (reference sequence). V was clipped by 0 bases and J by 2 bases; unmatched bases: 4. CDR3 loop: CASSQEALAGPYEQYF. The CDR3 DNA reads as TGTGCCAGCAGCCAAGAGGCACTAGCGGGACCCTACGAGCAGTACTTC.

The CDR3 DNA reads TGTGCCAGAAGCTGCCCGGGGGTAGCGGGATGGGCGTCTGGCGAGCAGTACTTC. Its protein product is CARSCPGVAGWASGEQYF. V usage is TRBV5-3 and J usage is TRBJ2-7, with TRBD2 identical over 8 bases. Being an ORF, TRBV5-3 has a function that is uncertain. CDR3 length: 18 amino acids. The V segment lost 3 bases and the J segment 6 bases; nucleotides outside the gene matches: 20.

The chain uses TRBV4-2 and TRBJ1-3, with D unclear. The CDR3 is made up of 16 amino acids. Germline CDR1 LGHNA, CDR2 YNFKEQ. With 0 bases removed from V and 0 bases from J, the gap between germline ends came to 9 bases. DNA for the CDR3: TGTGCCAGCAGCCAAGATTTGGGCAGCTCTGGAAACACCATATATTTT. This encodes CASSQDLGSSGNTIYF.

The chain recombines TRBV28 with TRBJ2-5; 15 bases are a match to TRBD2. The CDR3 consists of 16 residues. Germline V CDR1 and CDR2: MDHEN, SYDVKM. V dropped 7 bases and J dropped 5; count of bases not matched to a gene: 8. The CDR3 spells CASTPGLAGGWETQYF. The CDR3 DNA follows: TGTGCCAGCACTCCCGGACTAGCGGGAGGGTGGGAGACCCAGTACTTC.

The chain employs TRBV14 and TRBJ2-7; 7 nucleotides align to TRBD2. From germline, CDR1 is SGHDN and CDR2 FVKESK. The CDR3 has 18 amino acids. V lost 1 base and J lost 2; bases outside the gene matches: 14. The CDR3 protein is CASSQAGLPALRTYEQYF. CDR3 bases: TGTGCCAGCAGCCAAGCGGGACTACCCGCATTGCGCACCTACGAGCAGTACTTC.

The J gene is TRBJ2-3, the V gene TRBV11-2, with TRBD2 matching 7 bases. The germline gives CDR1 SGHAT, CDR2 FQNNGV. The CDR3 extends over 16 amino acids. J gave up 0 bases and V 0 bases, and 3 bases lay outside the gene matches. As DNA, the CDR3 is TGTGCCAGCAGCTTAGAGGCTAGCGGCAGCACAGATACGCAGTATTTT. Protein product: CASSLEASGSTDTQYF.

The chain carries TRBV4-3 and TRBJ2-2; D not resolved. The V end lost 1 base, the J end lost 6 bases, and 9 bases lay between the germline ends. CDR3 length: 14 residues. Germline V CDR1 and CDR2: LGHNA, YSLEER. The CDR3 is CASSQVSRAGELFF. CDR3 DNA: TGCGCCAGCAGCCAAGTCAGCCGGGCCGGGGAGCTGTTTTTT.

The chain combines TRBV18 with TRBJ2-7, with 11 bases fitting TRBD1. CDR1 is KGHSH, CDR2 LQKENI, per germline. This CDR3 has 15 amino acids. V trimming: 3 bases; J trimming: 2 bases; junction bases outside the gene matches: 3. CDR3 DNA sequence: TGTGCCAGCTCACCGGACAGGGGGCTCCCCTACGAGCAGTACTTC. Protein sequence: CASSPDRGLPYEQYF.

This clone came up a few times. V usage is TRBV27 and J usage is TRBJ2-1; perhaps TRBD1 as D (6 bases). CDR3 size: 15 residues. Germline-derived CDR1 and CDR2 are MNHEY and SMNVEV (reference sequence). The V and J ends lost 7 bases and 1 base respectively, with 14 bases between them. DNA of the CDR3: TGTGCCAGCACTCTGGGGGCGGAATCCTACAATGAGCAGTTCTTC. Encoded protein: CASTLGAESYNEQFF.

V gene TRBV5-1 combines with J gene TRBJ2-2, with a weak D call TRBD2 (6 bases). The V gene lost 0 bases and the J gene lost 1 base, with 10 bases spanning the gap. Germline CDR1 is SGHRS and CDR2 is YFSETQ. This CDR3 comprises 16 residues. The CDR3 nucleotides are TGCGCCAGCAGCTTGGGGCCTAGCGAGAACACCGGGGAGCTGTTTTTT. Amino acid sequence: CASSLGPSENTGELFF. The full variable domain, in which reference TRBV5-1 and TRBJ2-2 provide the parts outside the CDR3, is KAGVTQTPRYLIKTRGQQVTLSCSPISGHRSVSWYQQTPGQGLQFLFEYFSETQRNKGNFPGRFSGRQFSNSRSEMNVSTLELGDSALYLCASSLGPSENTGELFFGEGSRLTVL.

This clone was detected only a few times. This rearrangement joins TRBV11-2 to TRBJ2-2, with 7 bases matching TRBD1. The CDR3 runs 13 residues. The J segment lost 7 bases and the V segment lost 5 bases, leaving 4 bases of the junction unmatched. CDR1 is SGHAT and CDR2 is FQNNGV in the germline V gene. In nucleotides, the CDR3 is TGTGCCAGCAGCACAACAGGGGTCGGGGAGCTGTTTTTT. Protein sequence: CASSTTGVGELFF.

This sequence joins TRBV5-1 and TRBJ2-1; 11 positions agree with TRBD2. The CDR3 is 15 amino acids. Germline V gives CDR1 SGHRS, CDR2 YFSETQ. With 3 bases clipped from V and 5 bases from J, the junction kept 4 bases outside the gene matches. CDR3 amino acids: CASSSLTSGNNEQFF. In DNA, the CDR3 is TGCGCCAGCAGCTCCTTGACTAGCGGGAACAATGAGCAGTTCTTC.

This chain links TRBV24-1 with TRBJ2-3, with 11 positions matching TRBD2. The CDR3 has 16 amino acids. Per germline, CDR1 KGHDR and CDR2 SFDVKD. The V and J ends lost 3 bases and 11 bases, in that order; junction bases with no gene match: 12. CDR3 amino acids: CATSDPEGTSGSKQYF. The DNA of the CDR3 is TGTGCCACCAGTGATCCCGAGGGGACTAGCGGAAGCAAGCAGTATTTT.

The rearrangement joins TRBV2 to TRBJ1-4; 7 nucleotides agree with TRBD1. V was pared by 4 bases and J by 3 bases, with 5 bases of the junction left unmatched. The CDR3 runs to 15 residues. Germline V gene data show CDR1 as SNHLY and CDR2 as FYNNEI. The CDR3 sequence is CASSGQGAANEKLFF. The CDR3, as DNA: TGTGCCAGCAGTGGACAGGGAGCAGCTAATGAAAAACTGTTTTTT.

The rearrangement joins TRBV28 to TRBJ2-7; 7 bases line up with TRBD1. Germline V CDR1 and CDR2: MDHEN, SYDVKM. The CDR3 spans 13 residues. J gave up 1 base and V 10 bases, and 7 bases lay outside the gene matches. Written as DNA, the CDR3 is TGTGCCATAACCGGGACAGCATCCTACGAGCAGTACTTC. Its translation: CAITGTASYEQYF.